What follows are 7 T cell receptor beta chains derived from one specimen sequenced in a study of cytomegalovirus exposure and HLA in healthy donors. PCR amplification relied on 60 Vbeta primers (plus 13 Jbeta primers). The protocol was immunoSEQ multiplex PCR, while the TCRdb copy is restricted to in-frame clones and leaves out a portion. The top ten clones hold 1% to 1.5% of a sample with roughly 150,000 clones, approximately 81% of them seen once. The specimen was PBMCs. The receptors derive from a man aged 45-65 years in good health and CMV-seropositive.

The CDR3 is CASSLANGGIYEQYF. Here the CDR3 DNA reads TGTGCCAGCAGCTTGGCGAACGGCGGAATCTACGAGCAGTACTTC. The chain joins TRBV5-6 to TRBJ2-7; D uncertain. The CDR3 length is 15 residues. CDR1 is SGHDT and CDR2 is YYEEEE in the germline V gene. With 0 bases removed from V and 3 bases from J, the gap between germline ends came to 13 bases.

This chain links TRBV5-4 with TRBJ2-5, with 10 bases matching TRBD1. The CDR3 loop spans 17 amino acids. V gave up 4 bases and J gave up 4 bases; unmatched junction bases: 13. Germline CDR1 and CDR2: SGHNT and YYREEE (reference sequence). The CDR3 here is CASSAGTGAYFGETQYF. The CDR3 bases are TGTGCCAGCAGCGCCGGGACAGGGGCCTACTTCGGAGAGACCCAGTACTTC.

V gene TRBV6-1 combines with J gene TRBJ1-2; no clear D. Germline-derived CDR1 and CDR2 are MNHNS and SASEGT. The CDR3 is made up of 13 amino acids. V lost 1 base and J lost 3, with 6 bases in between. Here the CDR3 reads CASSEGVYYGYTF. As DNA, the CDR3 is TGTGCCAGCAGTGAAGGAGTATACTATGGCTACACCTTC.

This clone occurred a few times. The chain links TRBV6-1 to TRBJ1-6, with unresolved D. CDR3 length: 14 residues. Trimming removed 6 bases at V and 7 bases at J, with 13 bases between. Germline V gives CDR1 MNHNS, CDR2 SASEGT. CDR3 protein: CASRSRQTNSPLHF. CDR3 nucleotide sequence: TGTGCCAGCAGGTCCAGGCAGACGAATTCACCCCTCCACTTT.

The chain joins TRBV27 to TRBJ1-6, with a weak D call TRBD1 (5 bases). This CDR3 comprises 14 residues. The V gene lost 10 bases and the J gene lost 0 bases, with 10 bases spanning the gap. Germline V gene lookup returns CDR1 MNHEY and CDR2 SMNVEV (reference sequence). This CDR3 reads CAKRGGSYNSPLHF. CDR3 bases: TGTGCCAAAAGGGGAGGCTCCTATAATTCACCCCTCCACTTT.

The CDR3 nucleotides read TGTGCCAGCAGCTTAGCAGGTACGGGTGGCAATCAGCCCCAGCATTTT. It codes for CASSLAGTGGNQPQHF. The chain has TRBV7-8 and TRBJ1-5; D uncertain. V lost 0 bases and J lost 2, with 11 bases in between. Per germline, CDR1 SGHVS and CDR2 FQNEAQ. The CDR3 contains 16 residues. The variable domain in full, with the rest retrieved from reference TRBV7-8 and TRBJ1-5, is GAGVSQSPRYKVAKRGQDVALRCDPISGHVSLFWYQQALGQGPEFLTYFQNEAQLDKSGLPSDRFFAERPEGSVSTLKIQRTQQEDSAVYLCASSLAGTGGNQPQHFGDGTRLSIL.

In the case of this clone: At one end, the junction sequence differs from germline, possibly due to a read error. V gene TRBV7-9 combines with J gene TRBJ2-3; possibly TRBD1 for D (6 bases). In germline, CDR1 is SEHNR, CDR2 FQNEAQ (reference sequence). The CDR3 sequence is 16 residues long. CDR3 in amino acids: CSSSPPFRTETDTQYF. CDR3 coding DNA: TGTTCCAGCAGCCCCCCTTTCAGGACAGAGACAGATACGCAGTATTTT.